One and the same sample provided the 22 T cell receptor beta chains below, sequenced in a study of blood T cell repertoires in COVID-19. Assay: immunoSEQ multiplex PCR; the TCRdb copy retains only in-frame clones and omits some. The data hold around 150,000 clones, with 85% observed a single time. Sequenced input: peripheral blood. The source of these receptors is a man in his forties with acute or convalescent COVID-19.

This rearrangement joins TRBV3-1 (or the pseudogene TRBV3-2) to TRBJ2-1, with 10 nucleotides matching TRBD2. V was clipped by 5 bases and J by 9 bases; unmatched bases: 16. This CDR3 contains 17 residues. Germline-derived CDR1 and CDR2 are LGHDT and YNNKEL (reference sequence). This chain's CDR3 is CASSNKRGGLPPGEQFF. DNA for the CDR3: TGTGCCAGCAGCAACAAGCGGGGGGGCCTTCCTCCTGGTGAGCAGTTCTTC.

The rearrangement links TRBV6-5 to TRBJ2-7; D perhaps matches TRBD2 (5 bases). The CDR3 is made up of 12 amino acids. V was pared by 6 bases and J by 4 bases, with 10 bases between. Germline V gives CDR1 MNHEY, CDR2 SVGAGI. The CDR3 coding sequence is TGTGCCAGCAGCCGGGGTATTTACGAGCAGTACTTC. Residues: CASSRGIYEQYF.

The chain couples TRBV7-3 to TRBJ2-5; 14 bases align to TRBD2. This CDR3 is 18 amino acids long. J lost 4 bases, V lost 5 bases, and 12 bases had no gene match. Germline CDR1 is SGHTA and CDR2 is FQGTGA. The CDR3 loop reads CASSPGGLAGGRGETQYF. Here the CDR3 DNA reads TGTGCCAGCAGCCCCGGAGGACTAGCGGGGGGCCGGGGAGAGACCCAGTACTTC.

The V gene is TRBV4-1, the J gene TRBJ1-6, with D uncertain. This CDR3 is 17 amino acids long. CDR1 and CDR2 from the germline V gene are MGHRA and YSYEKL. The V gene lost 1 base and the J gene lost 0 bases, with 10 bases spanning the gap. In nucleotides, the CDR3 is TGCGCCAGCAGCCAAGGACGGGAGAGCTCCTATAATTCACCCCTCCACTTT. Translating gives CASSQGRESSYNSPLHF.

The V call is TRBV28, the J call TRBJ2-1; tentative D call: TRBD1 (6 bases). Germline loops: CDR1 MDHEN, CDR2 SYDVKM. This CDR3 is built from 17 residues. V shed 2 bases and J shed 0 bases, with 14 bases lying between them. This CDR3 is CASSLVRGDSSYNEQFF. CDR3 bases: TGTGCCAGCAGTTTAGTCAGGGGCGATAGCTCCTACAATGAGCAGTTCTTC.

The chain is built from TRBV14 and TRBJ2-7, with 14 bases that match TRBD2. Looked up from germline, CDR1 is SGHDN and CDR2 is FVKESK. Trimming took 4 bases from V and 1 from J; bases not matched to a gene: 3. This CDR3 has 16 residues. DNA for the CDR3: TGTGCCAGCAGCCTGGGACTAGCGGGGGAGTCCTACGAGCAGTACTTC. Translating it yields CASSLGLAGESYEQYF.

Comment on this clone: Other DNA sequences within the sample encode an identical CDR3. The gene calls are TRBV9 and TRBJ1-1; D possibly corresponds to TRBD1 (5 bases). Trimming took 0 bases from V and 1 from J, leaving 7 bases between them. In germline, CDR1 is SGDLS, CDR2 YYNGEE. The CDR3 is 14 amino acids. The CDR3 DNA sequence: TGTGCCAGCAGCGTAGCTACAGGGAACACTGAAGCTTTCTTT. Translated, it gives CASSVATGNTEAFF.

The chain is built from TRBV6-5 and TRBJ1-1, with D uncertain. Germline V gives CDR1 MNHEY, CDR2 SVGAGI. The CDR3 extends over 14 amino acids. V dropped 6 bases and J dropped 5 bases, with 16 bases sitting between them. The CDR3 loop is CASSPQVGRTEAFF. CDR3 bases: TGTGCCAGCAGCCCCCAGGTGGGTAGGACTGAAGCTTTCTTT.

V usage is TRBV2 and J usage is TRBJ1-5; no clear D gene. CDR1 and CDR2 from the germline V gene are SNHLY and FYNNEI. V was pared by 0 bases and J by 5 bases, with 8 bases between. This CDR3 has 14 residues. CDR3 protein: CASSEALRYQPQHF. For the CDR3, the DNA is TGTGCCAGCAGTGAAGCGCTTCGGTATCAGCCCCAGCATTTT.

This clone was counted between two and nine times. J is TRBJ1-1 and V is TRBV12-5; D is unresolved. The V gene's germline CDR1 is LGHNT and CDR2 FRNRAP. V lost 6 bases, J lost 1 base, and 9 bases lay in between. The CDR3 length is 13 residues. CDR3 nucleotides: TGTGCTAGTGGGTTTCGGGGGAACACTGAAGCTTTCTTT. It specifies CASGFRGNTEAFF.

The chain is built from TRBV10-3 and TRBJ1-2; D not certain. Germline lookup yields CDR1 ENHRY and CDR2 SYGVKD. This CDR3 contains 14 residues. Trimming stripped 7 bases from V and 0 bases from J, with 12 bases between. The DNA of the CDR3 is TGTGCCATCACCGCGGATACTACTAACTATGGCTACACCTTC. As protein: CAITADTTNYGYTF.

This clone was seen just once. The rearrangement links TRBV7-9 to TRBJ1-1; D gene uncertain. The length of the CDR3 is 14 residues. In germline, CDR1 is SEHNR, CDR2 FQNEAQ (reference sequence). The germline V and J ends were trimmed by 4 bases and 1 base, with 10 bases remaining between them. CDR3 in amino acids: CASSSFTENTEAFF. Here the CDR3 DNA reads TGTGCCAGCAGCTCGTTCACAGAGAACACTGAAGCTTTCTTT. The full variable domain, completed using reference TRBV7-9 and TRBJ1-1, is DTGVSQNPRHKITKRGQNVTFRCDPISEHNRLYWYRQTLGQGPEFLTYFQNEAQLEKSRLLSDRFSAERPKGSFSTLEIQRTEQGDSAMYLCASSSFTENTEAFFGQGTRLTVV.

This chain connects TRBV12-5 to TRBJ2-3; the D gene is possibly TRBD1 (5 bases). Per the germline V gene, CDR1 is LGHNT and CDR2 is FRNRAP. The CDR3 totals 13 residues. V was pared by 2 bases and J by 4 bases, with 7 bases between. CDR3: CASGLQGSDTQYF. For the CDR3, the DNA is TGTGCTAGTGGTTTGCAGGGTTCAGATACGCAGTATTTT.

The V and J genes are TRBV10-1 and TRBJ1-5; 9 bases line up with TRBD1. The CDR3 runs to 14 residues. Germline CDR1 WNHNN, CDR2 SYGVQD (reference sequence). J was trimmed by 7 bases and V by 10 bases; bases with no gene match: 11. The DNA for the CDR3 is TGCGCCACCAAAACAGGGGGCGGGAGCCAGCCCCAGCATTTT. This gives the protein CATKTGGGSQPQHF.

The CDR3 loop is CASSVDGDSYNEQFF. The CDR3, as DNA: TGTGCCAGCAGCGTAGACGGGGACTCCTACAATGAGCAGTTCTTC. This sequence joins TRBV9 and TRBJ2-1; D might be TRBD2 (5 bases). Trimming took 0 bases from V and 0 from J, leaving 7 bases between them. This CDR3 has 15 amino acids. Germline values: CDR1 SGDLS, CDR2 YYNGEE.

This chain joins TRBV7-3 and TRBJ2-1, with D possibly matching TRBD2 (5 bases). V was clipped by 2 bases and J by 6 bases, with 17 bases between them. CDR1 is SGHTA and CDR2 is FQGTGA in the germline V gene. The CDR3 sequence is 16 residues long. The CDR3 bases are TGTGCCAGCAGCTTATTCTCCGGGGAATCAGGCAATGAGCAGTTCTTC. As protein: CASSLFSGESGNEQFF.

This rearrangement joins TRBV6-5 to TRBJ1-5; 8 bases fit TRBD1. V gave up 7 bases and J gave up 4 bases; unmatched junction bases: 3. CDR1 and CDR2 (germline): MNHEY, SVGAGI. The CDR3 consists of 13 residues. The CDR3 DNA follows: TGTGCCAGCAAGGACAGGGAGAATCAGCCCCAGCATTTT. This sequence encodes CASKDRENQPQHF.

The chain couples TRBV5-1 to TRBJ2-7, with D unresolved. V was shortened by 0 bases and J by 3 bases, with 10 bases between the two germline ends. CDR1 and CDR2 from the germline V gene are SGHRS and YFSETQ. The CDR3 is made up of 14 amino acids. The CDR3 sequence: CASSLEQSGYEQYF. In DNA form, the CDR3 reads TGCGCCAGCAGCTTGGAACAGTCCGGCTACGAGCAGTACTTC.

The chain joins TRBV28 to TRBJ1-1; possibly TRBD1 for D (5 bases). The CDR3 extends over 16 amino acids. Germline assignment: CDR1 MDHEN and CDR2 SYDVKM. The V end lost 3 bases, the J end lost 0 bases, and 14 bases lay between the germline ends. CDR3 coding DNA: TGTGCCAGCAGTTTTCTAAGGACATCGATGAACACTGAAGCTTTCTTT. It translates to CASSFLRTSMNTEAFF.

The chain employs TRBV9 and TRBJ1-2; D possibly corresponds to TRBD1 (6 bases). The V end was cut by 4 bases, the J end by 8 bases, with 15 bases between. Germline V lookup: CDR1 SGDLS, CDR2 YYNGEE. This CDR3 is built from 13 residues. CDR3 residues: CASSPGGGGGYTF. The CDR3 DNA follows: TGTGCCAGCAGCCCCGGGGGGGGCGGGGGCTACACCTTC.

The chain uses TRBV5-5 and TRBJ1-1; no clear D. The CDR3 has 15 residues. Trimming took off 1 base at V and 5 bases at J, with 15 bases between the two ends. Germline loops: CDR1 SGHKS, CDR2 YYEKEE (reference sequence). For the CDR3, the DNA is TGTGCCAGCAGCTTGCGGGCGGGTCGGGAAACTGAAGCTTTCTTT. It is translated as CASSLRAGRETEAFF. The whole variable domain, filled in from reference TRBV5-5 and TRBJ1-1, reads DAGVTQSPTHLIKTRGQQVTLRCSPISGHKSVSWYQQVLGQGPQFIFQYYEKEERGRGNFPDRFSARQFPNYSSELNVNALLLGDSALYLCASSLRAGRETEAFFGQGTRLTVV.

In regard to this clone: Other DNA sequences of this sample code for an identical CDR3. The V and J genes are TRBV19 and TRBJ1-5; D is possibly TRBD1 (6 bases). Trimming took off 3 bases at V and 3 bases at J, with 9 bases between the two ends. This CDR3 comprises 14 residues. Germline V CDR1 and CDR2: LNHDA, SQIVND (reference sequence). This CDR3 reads CASSITGPNQPQHF. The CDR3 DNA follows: TGTGCCAGTAGTATTACAGGGCCCAATCAGCCCCAGCATTTT.